This T cell receptor beta chain came from a study of early T cells in non-severe SARS-CoV-2 infection. This clonotype showed up many times. The germline gives CDR1 DFQATT, CDR2 SNEGSKA (reference sequence). Germline trimming cut 8 bases from V and 1 base from J; bases unmatched to any gene: 8. CDR3 length: 14 residues. Each CDR3 protein is one row after TCRdb ran MiXCR on the 5' RACE reads. The repertoire has roughly 62,000 distinct CDR3 sequences, 7% to 8% of them found once; the top ten carry under 3.5%. The chain couples TRBV20-1 to TRBJ2-1, with TRBD2 identical over 7 bases. The sample consisted of whole blood. The sequence was obtained from an adult who was a healthcare worker with PCR-confirmed SARS-CoV-2 infection or an uninfected control (not recorded which). In nucleotides, the CDR3 is TGCAGTCCCCAGGGAGCGGGATCCTACAATGAGCAGTTCTTC. Its translation: CSPQGAGSYNEQFF.